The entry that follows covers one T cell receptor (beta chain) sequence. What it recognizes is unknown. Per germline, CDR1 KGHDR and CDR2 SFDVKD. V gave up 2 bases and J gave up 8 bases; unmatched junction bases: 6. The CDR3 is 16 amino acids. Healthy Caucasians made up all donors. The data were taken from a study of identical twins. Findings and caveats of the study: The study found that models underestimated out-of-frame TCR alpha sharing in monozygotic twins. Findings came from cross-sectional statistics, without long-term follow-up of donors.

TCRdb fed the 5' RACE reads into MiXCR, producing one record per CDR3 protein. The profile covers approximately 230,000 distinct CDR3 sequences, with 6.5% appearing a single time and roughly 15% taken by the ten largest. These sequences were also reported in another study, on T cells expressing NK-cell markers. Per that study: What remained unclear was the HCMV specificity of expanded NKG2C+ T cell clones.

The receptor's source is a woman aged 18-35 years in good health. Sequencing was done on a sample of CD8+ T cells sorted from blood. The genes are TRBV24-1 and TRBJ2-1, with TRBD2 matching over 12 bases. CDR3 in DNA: TGTGCCACCAGTGATTCTAGCGGGAGGGCCAGGGATGAGCAGTTCTTC. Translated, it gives CATSDSSGRARDEQFF.